This TCR beta chain was observed in a study of blood T cells in healthy people across ages. The CDR3 runs 18 residues. CDR1 and CDR2 from the germline V gene are SGHAT and FQNNGV. V lost 0 bases and J lost 5; bases outside the gene matches: 11. Investigators took 8 to 10 milliliters of peripheral blood from every donor. Regarding this clonotype: Its specificity is unknown.

Notes on the study in general: One million T cells yielded diversity estimates that were considered underestimates. The donors' CMV status was not determined, possibly confounding changes in expanded clonotypes. A strong correlation between TCR beta diversity and naive T cell percentage was seen.

Primers used in a second PCR of about 6 to 11 cycles were a sample-barcoded 5' primer and a J-beta primer mix. From the 5' RACE reads, TCRdb called clonotypes with MiXCR, one entry per CDR3 protein. Here the sample spans over 1,300,000 distinct CDR3 sequences, 59% being singletons. The chain couples TRBV11-2 to TRBJ2-2; TRBD2 aligns across 8 bases. The receptor was isolated from a man younger than 35 in good health. The specimen was blood. The CDR3 sequence is CASSLDWYLREATGELFF. CDR3 coding DNA: TGTGCCAGCAGCTTAGATTGGTACTTGCGGGAGGCGACCGGGGAGCTGTTTTTT.